This T cell receptor beta chain comes out of a study of blood T cell repertoires in COVID-19 (dated by TCRdb to the early 2020s). In the study overall: Collaborator samples came from the United States, Italy and Spain and covered acute and convalescent phases of COVID-19. HLA class I and class II types, where available, came from metadata supplied by the sample provider rather than from assay-based typing. The prospective study material was composed of cDNA or gDNA derived from T cells, B-cell-depleted T cells, or PBMCs. The dataset comprised deeply sampled blood TCRbeta repertoires from subjects exposed to, actively infected with, or recovered from COVID-19. The sample metadata nearly always contained a de-identified subject ID, COVID-19 status, age in years and sex. Samples were obtained from the ongoing ImmuneRACE study (first 160 participants) and from 1,254 subjects provided by 6 global collaborators. The repertoires were made available in a free public database intended to serve as a resource for research on the immune response to SARS-CoV-2. On the study overall, not on this receptor specifically: Clinical and demographic metadata were provided uncurated, with the amount varying by source and participant.

The collaborating institutions used their own protocols to collect whole blood in K2EDTA tubes. For TCRbeta analysis, collaborators shipped samples in one of three forms: frozen whole blood, isolated PBMCs, or DNA extracted from either of those sample types. Comment on this clone: Its antigen is unknown. Base qualities are not at hand, and no much larger clone is one base apart.

The CDR3 runs 14 amino acids, cysteine and phenylalanine included. CDR3 DNA is the only sequence kept; it has 42 bases, read in frame from the first base. V is pruned by 4 bases and J by 2 bases, leaving 5 bases of the junction without a gene match. Taken from the germline V gene, the CDR1 and CDR2 loops are SGHDN and FVKESK. TCRbeta CDR3 regions were amplified from genomic DNA by means of the immunoSEQ Assay, a bias-controlled multiplex PCR. As for the original processing: Within the assay, amplification of reference gene primers was used to estimate how many nucleated cells each sample contained. To quantify the absolute abundance of each unique TCRbeta CDR3 rearrangement, sequence reads were collapsed and filtered. For each sample, productive Simpson clonality was calculated as the square root of Simpson's diversity index across productive rearrangements. The immuneACCESS repertoire file appears here via TCRdb, limited to in-frame rearrangements. These files lack a portion of the clones; in checked studies, under half of the deficit traces to unresolved V genes, and the cause of the others is not known. The V and J calls and clone size come from that table; D and trimming were worked out from the DNA. The sample table shows 110,000 or so clones, and around 84% are seen once. The top ten hold 7.9% of the sample.

The receptor comes from an elderly woman with active or convalescent COVID-19. The chain is made from TRBV14 and TRBJ2-7; 7 nucleotides in the junction match TRBD2. Sequences were obtained from peripheral blood. CDR3 loop: CASSRIAGTYEQYF. The DNA sequence reads TGTGCCAGCAGCCGGATAGCGGGTACCTACGAGCAGTACTTC.